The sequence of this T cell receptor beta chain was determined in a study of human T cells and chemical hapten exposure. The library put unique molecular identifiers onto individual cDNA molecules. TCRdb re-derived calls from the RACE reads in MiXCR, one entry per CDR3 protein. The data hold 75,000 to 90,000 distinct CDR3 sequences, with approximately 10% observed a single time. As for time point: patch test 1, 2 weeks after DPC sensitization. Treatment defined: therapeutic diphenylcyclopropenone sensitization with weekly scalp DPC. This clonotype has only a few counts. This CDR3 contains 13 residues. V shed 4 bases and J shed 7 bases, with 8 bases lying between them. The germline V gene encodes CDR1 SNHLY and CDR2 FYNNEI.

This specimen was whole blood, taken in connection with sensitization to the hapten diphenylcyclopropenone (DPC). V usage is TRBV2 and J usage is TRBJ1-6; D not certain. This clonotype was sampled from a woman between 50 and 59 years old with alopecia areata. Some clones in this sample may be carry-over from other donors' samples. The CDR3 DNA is TGTGCCAGCAGTGTGGCAGAAAATTCACCCCTCCACTTT. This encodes CASSVAENSPLHF.